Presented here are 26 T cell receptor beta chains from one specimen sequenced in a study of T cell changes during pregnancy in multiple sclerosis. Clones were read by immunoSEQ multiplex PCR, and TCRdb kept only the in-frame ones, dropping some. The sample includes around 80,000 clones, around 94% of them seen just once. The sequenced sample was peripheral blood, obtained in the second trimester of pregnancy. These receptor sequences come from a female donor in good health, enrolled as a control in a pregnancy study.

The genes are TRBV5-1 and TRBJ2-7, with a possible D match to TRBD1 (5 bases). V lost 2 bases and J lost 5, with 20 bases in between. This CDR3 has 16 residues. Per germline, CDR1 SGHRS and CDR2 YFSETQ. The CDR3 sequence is CASSFGQGAGRNEQYF. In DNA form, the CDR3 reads TGCGCCAGCAGCTTCGGTCAGGGTGCAGGTCGGAACGAGCAGTACTTC.

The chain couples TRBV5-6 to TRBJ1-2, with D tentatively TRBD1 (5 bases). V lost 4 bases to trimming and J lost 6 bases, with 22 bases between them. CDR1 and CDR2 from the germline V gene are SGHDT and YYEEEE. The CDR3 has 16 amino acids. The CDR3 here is CASSLRWRGIFDGYTF. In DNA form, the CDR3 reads TGTGCCAGCAGCCTCCGGTGGAGGGGCATCTTTGATGGCTACACCTTC.

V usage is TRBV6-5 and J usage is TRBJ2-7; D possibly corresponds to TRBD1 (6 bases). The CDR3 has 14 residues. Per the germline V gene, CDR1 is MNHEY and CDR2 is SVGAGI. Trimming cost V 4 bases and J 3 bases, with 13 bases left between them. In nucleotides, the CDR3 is TGTGCCAGCAGTTCCTCCGGGACATACTACGAGCAGTACTTC. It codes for CASSSSGTYYEQYF.

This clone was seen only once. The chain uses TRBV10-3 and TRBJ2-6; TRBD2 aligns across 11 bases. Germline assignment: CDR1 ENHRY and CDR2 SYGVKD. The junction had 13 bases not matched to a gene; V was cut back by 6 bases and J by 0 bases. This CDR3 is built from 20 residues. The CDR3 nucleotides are TGTGCCATCAGCTCGAGGGCGGCTAGCGGGAGGAACTCTGGGGCCAACGTCCTGACTTTC. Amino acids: CAISSRAASGRNSGANVLTF.

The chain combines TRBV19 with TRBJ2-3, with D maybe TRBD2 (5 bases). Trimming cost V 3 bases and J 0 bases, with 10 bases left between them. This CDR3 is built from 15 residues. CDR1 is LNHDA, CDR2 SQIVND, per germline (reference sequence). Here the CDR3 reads CASSIQGLSTDTQYF. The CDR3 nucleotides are TGTGCCAGTAGTATTCAAGGACTTAGCACAGATACGCAGTATTTT.

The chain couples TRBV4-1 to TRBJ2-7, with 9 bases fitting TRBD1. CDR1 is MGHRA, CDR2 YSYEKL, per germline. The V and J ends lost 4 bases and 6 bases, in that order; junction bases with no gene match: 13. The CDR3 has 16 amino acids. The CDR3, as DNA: TGCGCCAGCAGCCCCCAAGCAGGGACAGGGTCCCTCGAGCAGTACTTC. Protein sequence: CASSPQAGTGSLEQYF.

The CDR3 DNA is TGTGCCAGCAGCAAAGTTAGGGGGCGTAACACTGAAGCTTTCTTT. Its translation is CASSKVRGRNTEAFF. The chain recombines TRBV21-1 with TRBJ1-1; TRBD1 was called by the table and not checked on the DNA. TRBV21-1 is given as a pseudogene. The CDR3 has 15 residues.

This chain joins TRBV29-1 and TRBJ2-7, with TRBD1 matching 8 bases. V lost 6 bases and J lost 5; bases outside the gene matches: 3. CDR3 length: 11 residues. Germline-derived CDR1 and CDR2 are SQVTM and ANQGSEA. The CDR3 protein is CSVDRGHEQYF. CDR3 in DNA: TGCAGCGTAGACAGGGGTCACGAGCAGTACTTC.

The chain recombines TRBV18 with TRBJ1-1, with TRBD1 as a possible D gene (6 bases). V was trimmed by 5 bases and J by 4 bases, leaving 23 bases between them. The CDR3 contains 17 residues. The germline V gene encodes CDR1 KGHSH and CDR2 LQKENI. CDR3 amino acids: CASSATGGPLRGTEAFF. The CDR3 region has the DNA TGTGCCAGCTCAGCCACGGGAGGCCCTCTCAGGGGCACTGAAGCTTTCTTT.

DNA for the CDR3: TGCAGTGCTGGCCGCCACGAGCAGTACTTC. Its protein is CSAGRHEQYF. The chain carries TRBV20-1 and TRBJ2-7; D is ambiguous. The CDR3 has 10 amino acids. CDR1 is DFQATT and CDR2 is SNEGSKA in the germline V gene (reference sequence). The V and J ends lost 5 bases and 5 bases respectively, with 7 bases between them.

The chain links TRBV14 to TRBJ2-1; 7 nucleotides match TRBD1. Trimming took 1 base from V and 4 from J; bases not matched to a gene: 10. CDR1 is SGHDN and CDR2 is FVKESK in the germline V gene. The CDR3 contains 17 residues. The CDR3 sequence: CASSQANRGPLYNEQFF. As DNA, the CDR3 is TGTGCCAGCAGCCAAGCCAACAGGGGCCCCCTTTACAATGAGCAGTTCTTC.

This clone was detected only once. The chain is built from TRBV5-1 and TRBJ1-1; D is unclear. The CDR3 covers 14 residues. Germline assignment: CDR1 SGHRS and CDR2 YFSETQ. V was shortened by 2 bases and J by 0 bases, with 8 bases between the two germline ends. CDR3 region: CASSFTFMNTEAFF. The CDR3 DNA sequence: TGCGCCAGCAGCTTCACATTCATGAACACTGAAGCTTTCTTT.

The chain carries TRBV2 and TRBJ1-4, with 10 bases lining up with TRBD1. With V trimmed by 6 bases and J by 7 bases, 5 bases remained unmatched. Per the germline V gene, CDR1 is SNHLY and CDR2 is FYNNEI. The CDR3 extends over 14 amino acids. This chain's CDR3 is CASSRQGAGEKLFF. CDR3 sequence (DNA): TGTGCCAGCAGCCGACAGGGGGCTGGTGAAAAACTGTTTTTT. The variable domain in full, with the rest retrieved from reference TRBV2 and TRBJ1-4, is EPEVTQTPSHQVTQMGQEVILRCVPISNHLYFYWYRQILGQKVEFLVSFYNNEISEKSEIFDDQFSVERPDGSNFTLKIRSTKLEDSAMYFCASSRQGAGEKLFFGSGTQLSVL.

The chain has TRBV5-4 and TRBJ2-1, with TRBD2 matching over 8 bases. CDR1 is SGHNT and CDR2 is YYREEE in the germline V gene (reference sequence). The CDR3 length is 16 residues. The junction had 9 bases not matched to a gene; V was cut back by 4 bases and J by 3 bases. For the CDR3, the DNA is TGTGCCAGCAGCGGAAGCGGGAGCGCCCTCTACAATGAGCAGTTCTTC. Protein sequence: CASSGSGSALYNEQFF.

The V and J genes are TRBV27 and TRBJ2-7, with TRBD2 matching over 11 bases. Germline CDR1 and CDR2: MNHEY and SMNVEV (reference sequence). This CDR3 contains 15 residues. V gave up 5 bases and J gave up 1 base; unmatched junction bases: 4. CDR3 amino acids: CASSPGTSGSYEQYF. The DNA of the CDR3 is TGTGCCAGCAGTCCCGGGACTAGCGGATCCTACGAGCAGTACTTC.

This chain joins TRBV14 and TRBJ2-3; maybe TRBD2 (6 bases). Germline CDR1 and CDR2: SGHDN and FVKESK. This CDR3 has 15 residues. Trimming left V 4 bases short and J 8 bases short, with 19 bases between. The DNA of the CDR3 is TGTGCCAGCAGCCTAGATAGACTAGTAAGGCGTACGCAGTATTTT. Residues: CASSLDRLVRRTQYF.

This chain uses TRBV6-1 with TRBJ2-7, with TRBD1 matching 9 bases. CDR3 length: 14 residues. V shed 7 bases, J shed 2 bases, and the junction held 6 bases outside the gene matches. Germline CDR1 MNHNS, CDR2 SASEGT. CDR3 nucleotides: TGTGCCAGCATGCCGGGACAGGGACCCTACGAGCAGTACTTC. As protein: CASMPGQGPYEQYF.

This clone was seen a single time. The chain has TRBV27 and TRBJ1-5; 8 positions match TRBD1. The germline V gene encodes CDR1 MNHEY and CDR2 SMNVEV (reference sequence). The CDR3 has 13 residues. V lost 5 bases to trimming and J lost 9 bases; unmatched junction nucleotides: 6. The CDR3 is CASSTGGGWPQHF. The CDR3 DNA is TGTGCCAGCAGTACAGGGGGGGGATGGCCCCAGCATTTT.

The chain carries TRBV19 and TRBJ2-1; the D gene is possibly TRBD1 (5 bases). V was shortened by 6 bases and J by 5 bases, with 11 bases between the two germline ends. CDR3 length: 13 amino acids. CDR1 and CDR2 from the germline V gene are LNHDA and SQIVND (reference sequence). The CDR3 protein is CASSLTENNEQFF. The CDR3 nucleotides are TGTGCCAGTAGCCTGACAGAGAACAATGAGCAGTTCTTC.

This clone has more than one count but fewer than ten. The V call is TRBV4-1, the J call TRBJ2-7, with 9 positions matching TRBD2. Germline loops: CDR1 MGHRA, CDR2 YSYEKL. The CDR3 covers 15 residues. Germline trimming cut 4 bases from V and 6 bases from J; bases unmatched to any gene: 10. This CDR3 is CASSRGIAGDTEQYF. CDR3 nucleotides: TGCGCCAGCAGCCGGGGGATAGCGGGAGATACCGAGCAGTACTTC.

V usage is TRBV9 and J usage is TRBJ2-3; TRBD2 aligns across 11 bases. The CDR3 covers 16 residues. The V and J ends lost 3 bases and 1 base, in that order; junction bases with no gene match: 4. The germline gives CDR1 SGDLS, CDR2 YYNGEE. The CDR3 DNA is TGTGCCAGCAGCGCCCAACTAGCGGGGGGCACAGATACGCAGTATTTT. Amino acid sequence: CASSAQLAGGTDTQYF.

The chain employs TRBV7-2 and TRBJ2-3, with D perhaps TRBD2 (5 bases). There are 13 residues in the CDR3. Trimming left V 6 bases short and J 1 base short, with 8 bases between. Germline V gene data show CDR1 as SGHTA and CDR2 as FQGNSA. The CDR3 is CASRNSGTDTQYF. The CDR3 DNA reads TGTGCCAGCAGGAATAGCGGCACAGATACGCAGTATTTT.

The CDR3 reads CASSPRRAGGPDTQYF. CDR3 sequence (DNA): TGTGCCAGCTCACCAAGGAGAGCGGGAGGGCCAGATACGCAGTATTTT. V and J are TRBV18 and TRBJ2-3, with 10 bases that match TRBD2. Germline V gene data show CDR1 as KGHSH and CDR2 as LQKENI. This CDR3 has 16 residues. The V and J ends lost 2 bases and 4 bases, in that order; junction bases with no gene match: 6. The whole variable domain, filled in from reference TRBV18 and TRBJ2-3, reads NAGVMQNPRHLVRRRGQEARLRCSPMKGHSHVYWYRQLPEEGLKFMVYLQKENIIDESGMPKERFSAEFPKEGPSILRIQQVVRGDSAAYFCASSPRRAGGPDTQYFGPGTRLTVL.

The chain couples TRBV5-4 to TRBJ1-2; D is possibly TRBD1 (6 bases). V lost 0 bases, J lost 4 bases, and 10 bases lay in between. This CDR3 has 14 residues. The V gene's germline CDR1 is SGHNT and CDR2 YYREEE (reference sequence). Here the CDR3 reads CASSLEGGGYGYTF. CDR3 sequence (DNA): TGTGCCAGCAGCTTGGAGGGGGGGGGCTATGGCTACACCTTC. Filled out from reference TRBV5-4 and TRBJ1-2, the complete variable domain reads ETGVTQSPTHLIKTRGQQVTLRCSSQSGHNTVSWYQQALGQGPQFIFQYYREEENGRGNFPPRFSGLQFPNYSSELNVNALELDDSALYLCASSLEGGGYGYTFGSGTRLTVV.

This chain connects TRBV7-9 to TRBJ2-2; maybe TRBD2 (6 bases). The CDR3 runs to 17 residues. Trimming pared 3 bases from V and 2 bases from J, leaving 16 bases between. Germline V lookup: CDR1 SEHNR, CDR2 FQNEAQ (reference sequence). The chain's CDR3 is CASSFYPGLGNTGELFF. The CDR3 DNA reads TGTGCCAGCAGCTTCTATCCGGGACTCGGAAACACCGGGGAGCTGTTTTTT.

CDR3 nucleotide sequence: TGTGCCAGCAGTGAAGTCGAGGCACGACGCCAAGAGACCCAGTACTTC. This gives the protein CASSEVEARRQETQYF. The chain employs TRBV6-1 and TRBJ2-5, with no clear D. The V gene lost 1 base and the J gene lost 1 base, with 13 bases spanning the gap. CDR3 length equals 16 residues. CDR1 and CDR2 from the germline V gene are MNHNS and SASEGT.